This T cell receptor (beta chain) was recovered during a study of blood T cell repertoires in COVID-19. Overall study: The samples span acute and convalescent COVID-19 from the United States, Italy and Spain. PBMCs, B-cell-depleted T cells, or T cells provided the cDNA or gDNA that made up the material.

In the study's own analysis: Quantification of nucleated cells was approximated via reference gene primer amplification. Produced via immunoSEQ multiplex PCR; TCRdb's table is partial and in-frame only. V and J calls and clone size are those listed in that table; D and trimming were worked out from the DNA. The sample lists approximately 94,000 clones, more than 75% occurring once. The V gene lost 1 base and the J gene lost 2 bases, with 14 bases spanning the gap. In germline, CDR1 is SGHDN, CDR2 FVKESK. The length of the CDR3 is 16 residues. This clonotype originated in a human donor in a cohort sampled during active COVID-19. The rearrangement joins TRBV14 to TRBJ1-2; perhaps TRBD1 as D (6 bases). The specimen was peripheral blood. CDR3 bases: TGTGCCAGCAGCCAAGTTCCAGGGGTTGTAAACTATGGCTACACCTTC. This codes for CASSQVPGVVNYGYTF.